The present T cell receptor (beta chain) was sequenced within a study of blood T cell repertoires in COVID-19. Study overall: Whether acute or convalescent, the COVID-19 samples came from the United States, Italy and Spain. PBMCs, B-cell-depleted T cells, or T cells provided the cDNA or gDNA that made up the material.

Germline CDR1 ENHRY, CDR2 SYGVKD. V was pared by 2 bases and J by 5 bases, with 1 base of the junction left unmatched. The CDR3 contains 13 residues. Original analysis: Researchers report that nucleated cell counts were estimated from reference gene primer amplification. Libraries were prepared by immunoSEQ multiplex PCR; TCRdb keeps only in-frame clonotypes and omits some of them. The DNA was the basis for D and trimming; V, J and clone size are from that table. The sample holds 270,000 or so clones; roughly nine tenths are singletons and the top ten take roughly 5%. The sample comprised peripheral blood. The rearrangement uses TRBV10-3 and TRBJ2-5, with TRBD1 matching over 8 bases. The sequence came from a woman in her thirties or forties who had recovered from COVID-19. CDR3 sequence: CAISERQGETQYF. CDR3 nucleotides: TGTGCCATCAGTGAGAGACAGGGGGAGACCCAGTACTTC.